The rows below give T cell receptor beta chains drawn from one sample of a study of CD8 T cells in Susac syndrome. Each CDR3 protein is one row after TCRdb ran MiXCR on the immunoSEQ multiplex PCR reads. The data hold about 200,000 distinct CDR3 sequences, with roughly 94% observed a single time. The sequenced sample consisted of CD4+ T cells from PBMCs. The receptors here all came from a human donor in good health. The CDR3 runs from the conserved cysteine through the conserved F or W. The D gene is left open where the match is weak. Not all rows give a size; the values are once, few, many and, for expanded clones, a class.

abundance: NA; d_gene: TRBD1; v_gene: TRBV5-1; j_gene: TRBJ2-1; CDR3aa: CASSLETGGHNEQFF; CDR3nt: TGCGCCAGCAGCTTGGAGACAGGGGGACACAATGAGCAGTTCTTC
abundance: NA; d_gene: NA; v_gene: TRBV20-1; j_gene: TRBJ2-3; CDR3aa: CSARDRGSWNTQYF; CDR3nt: TGCAGTGCTAGAGACCGGGGGAGTTGGAATACGCAGTATTTT
abundance: NA; d_gene: TRBD1; v_gene: TRBV5-1; j_gene: TRBJ1-1; CDR3aa: CASSDWGRGRSEAFF; CDR3nt: TGCGCCAGCAGCGACTGGGGCAGGGGGCGGTCTGAAGCTTTCTTT
abundance: NA; d_gene: NA; v_gene: TRBV28; j_gene: TRBJ1-1; CDR3aa: CASSPHRDGHTEAFF; CDR3nt: TGTGCCAGCAGTCCCCACAGGGACGGTCACACTGAAGCTTTCTTT
abundance: NA; d_gene: NA; v_gene: TRBV29-1; j_gene: TRBJ1-1; CDR3aa: CSVSDRSLRAFF; CDR3nt: TGCAGCGTTTCCGACAGGTCCCTTAGGGCTTTCTTT
abundance: NA; d_gene: TRBD1; v_gene: TRBV29-1; j_gene: TRBJ1-5; CDR3aa: CSVAETGGYQPQHF; CDR3nt: TGCAGCGTTGCCGAGACAGGGGGCTATCAGCCCCAGCATTTT
abundance: NA; d_gene: NA; v_gene: TRBV3-1; j_gene: TRBJ1-5; CDR3aa: CASAPGRGNQPQHF; CDR3nt: TGTGCCAGCGCCCCGGGTAGGGGCAATCAGCCCCAGCATTTT
abundance: NA; d_gene: NA; v_gene: TRBV29-1; j_gene: TRBJ2-7; CDR3aa: CSVGRQGGEQYF; CDR3nt: TGCAGCGTTGGGAGGCAGGGCGGCGAGCAGTACTTC
abundance: NA; d_gene: NA; v_gene: TRBV18; j_gene: TRBJ2-7; CDR3aa: CASSPDGFGEQYF; CDR3nt: TGTGCCAGCTCACCGGACGGCTTTGGAGAGCAGTACTTC
abundance: NA; d_gene: NA; v_gene: TRBV3-1; j_gene: TRBJ1-2; CDR3aa: CASSQDTFSPHYGYTF; CDR3nt: TGTGCCAGCAGCCAAGATACGTTCTCACCCCACTATGGCTACACCTTC
abundance: NA; d_gene: NA; v_gene: TRBV7-8; j_gene: TRBJ1-5; CDR3aa: CASSAGTGGGYSNQPQHF; CDR3nt: TGTGCCAGCAGCGCAGGGACGGGAGGGGGTTATAGCAATCAGCCCCAGCATTTT
abundance: NA; d_gene: NA; v_gene: TRBV27; j_gene: TRBJ2-6; CDR3aa: CASSPWTDRANVLTF; CDR3nt: TGTGCCAGCAGTCCGTGGACGGATCGAGCCAACGTCCTGACTTTC
abundance: NA; d_gene: NA; v_gene: TRBV9; j_gene: TRBJ2-5; CDR3aa: CASSALGPRETQYF; CDR3nt: TGTGCCAGCAGCGCCCTCGGACCGAGGGAGACCCAGTACTTC
abundance: NA; d_gene: NA; v_gene: TRBV28; j_gene: TRBJ1-5; CDR3aa: CASSFGAIGNQPQHF; CDR3nt: TGTGCCAGCAGTTTCGGGGCGATCGGCAATCAGCCCCAGCATTTT
abundance: once; d_gene: NA; v_gene: TRBV29-1; j_gene: TRBJ1-3; CDR3aa: CSVEDQTGGGNTIYF; CDR3nt: TGCAGCGTTGAAGACCAGACAGGAGGTGGAAACACCATATATTTT
abundance: NA; d_gene: NA; v_gene: TRBV19; j_gene: TRBJ1-1; CDR3aa: CASSMPRAEAFF; CDR3nt: TGTGCCAGTAGTATGCCGAGGGCTGAAGCTTTCTTT
abundance: NA; d_gene: NA; v_gene: TRBV29-1; j_gene: TRBJ1-3; CDR3aa: CSAYSPGNTIYF; CDR3nt: TGCAGCGCTTATAGCCCTGGAAACACCATATATTTT
abundance: NA; d_gene: NA; v_gene: TRBV12-3/TRBV12-4; j_gene: TRBJ1-5; CDR3aa: CASKESASNQPQHF; CDR3nt: TGTGCCAGCAAGGAAAGCGCGAGCAATCAGCCCCAGCATTTT
abundance: few; d_gene: NA; v_gene: TRBV20-1; j_gene: TRBJ1-1; CDR3aa: CSANRGGNTEAFF; CDR3nt: TGCAGTGCTAATAGAGGGGGGAACACTGAAGCTTTCTTT
abundance: NA; d_gene: TRBD2; v_gene: TRBV12-3/TRBV12-4; j_gene: TRBJ2-2; CDR3aa: CASSLAGVGTGELFF; CDR3nt: TGTGCCAGCAGCCTAGCGGGGGTCGGCACCGGGGAGCTGTTTTTT
abundance: NA; d_gene: TRBD1; v_gene: TRBV20-1; j_gene: TRBJ1-2; CDR3aa: CSARVGTGDGYTF; CDR3nt: TGCAGTGCTAGAGTTGGGACAGGGGATGGCTACACCTTC
abundance: NA; d_gene: NA; v_gene: TRBV9; j_gene: TRBJ1-4; CDR3aa: CASSVGFGTNEKLFF; CDR3nt: TGTGCCAGCAGCGTAGGCTTCGGAACTAATGAAAAACTGTTTTTT
abundance: NA; d_gene: TRBD1; v_gene: TRBV24-1; j_gene: TRBJ2-1; CDR3aa: CATAMSVGTGQPSAHLYNEQFF; CDR3nt: TGTGCCACCGCTATGTCAGTCGGGACAGGGCAACCCTCAGCTCACCTCTACAATGAGCAGTTCTTC
abundance: NA; d_gene: NA; v_gene: TRBV28; j_gene: TRBJ2-1; CDR3aa: CASSFLSGSEREQFF; CDR3nt: TGTGCCAGCAGTTTTCTGTCAGGGAGTGAACGTGAGCAGTTCTTC
abundance: NA; d_gene: NA; v_gene: TRBV20-1; j_gene: TRBJ2-1; CDR3aa: CSAAVGVQQFF; CDR3nt: TGCAGTGCTGCCGTAGGGGTACAGCAGTTCTTC
abundance: NA; d_gene: NA; v_gene: TRBV4-1; j_gene: TRBJ1-5; CDR3aa: CASSLRVTESQPQHF; CDR3nt: TGCGCCAGCAGCCTCAGGGTTACGGAGTCGCAGCCCCAGCATTTT
abundance: NA; d_gene: TRBD1; v_gene: TRBV14; j_gene: TRBJ2-7; CDR3aa: CASSQPGQGYYEQYF; CDR3nt: TGTGCCAGCAGCCAACCGGGACAGGGCTACTACGAGCAGTACTTC
abundance: NA; d_gene: TRBD1; v_gene: TRBV11-2; j_gene: TRBJ1-2; CDR3aa: CASSRDREGGYTF; CDR3nt: TGTGCCAGCAGCCGCGACAGGGAAGGTGGCTACACCTTC
abundance: NA; d_gene: NA; v_gene: TRBV20-1; j_gene: TRBJ1-1; CDR3aa: CRAGRGFRTEAFF; CDR3nt: TGCAGGGCCGGTCGGGGATTTCGGACTGAAGCTTTCTTT
abundance: NA; d_gene: NA; v_gene: TRBV3-1; j_gene: TRBJ2-7; CDR3aa: CASTQGRTPTYEQYF; CDR3nt: TGTGCCAGCACCCAAGGACGGACACCCACCTACGAGCAGTACTTC
abundance: NA; d_gene: NA; v_gene: TRBV20-1; j_gene: TRBJ2-7; CDR3aa: CSARDFGTYSGEQYF; CDR3nt: TGCAGTGCTAGAGATTTCGGGACATACTCCGGAGAGCAGTACTTC
abundance: NA; d_gene: NA; v_gene: TRBV5-1; j_gene: TRBJ1-1; CDR3aa: CASSPSVNVGNTEAFF; CDR3nt: TGCGCCAGCAGCCCCTCTGTCAACGTCGGTAACACTGAAGCTTTCTTT
abundance: NA; d_gene: NA; v_gene: TRBV20-1; j_gene: TRBJ2-6; CDR3aa: CSASPGNSGANVLTF; CDR3nt: TGCAGTGCTAGCCCCGGGAACTCTGGGGCCAACGTCCTGACTTTC
abundance: NA; d_gene: NA; v_gene: TRBV4-1; j_gene: TRBJ2-2; CDR3aa: CASSQDFGRVRTGELFF; CDR3nt: TGCGCCAGCAGCCAAGACTTCGGACGGGTTCGAACCGGGGAGCTGTTTTTT
abundance: few; d_gene: TRBD1; v_gene: TRBV7-2; j_gene: TRBJ2-5; CDR3aa: CASSLTGGAGQETQYF; CDR3nt: TGTGCCAGCAGCTTAACAGGGGGCGCGGGACAAGAGACCCAGTACTTC
abundance: NA; d_gene: NA; v_gene: TRBV7-9; j_gene: TRBJ1-1; CDR3aa: CASSLSGQNTEAFF; CDR3nt: TGTGCCAGCAGCTTATCCGGACAGAACACTGAAGCTTTCTTT
abundance: NA; d_gene: TRBD1; v_gene: TRBV29-1; j_gene: TRBJ1-4; CDR3aa: CSVGGQGNEKLFF; CDR3nt: TGCAGCGTTGGGGGACAGGGGAATGAAAAACTGTTTTTT
abundance: NA; d_gene: TRBD1; v_gene: TRBV15; j_gene: TRBJ2-1; CDR3aa: CATSRDRDRGREQFF; CDR3nt: TGTGCCACCAGCAGAGATAGGGACAGGGGGCGCGAGCAGTTCTTC
abundance: NA; d_gene: NA; v_gene: TRBV29-1; j_gene: TRBJ2-1; CDR3aa: CSVAVALEYNEQFF; CDR3nt: TGCAGCGTTGCCGTGGCCCTGGAATACAATGAGCAGTTCTTC
abundance: NA; d_gene: NA; v_gene: TRBV29-1; j_gene: TRBJ2-5; CDR3aa: CSVEEGGNGETQYF; CDR3nt: TGCAGCGTTGAAGAGGGGGGTAACGGAGAGACCCAGTACTTC
abundance: NA; d_gene: TRBD1; v_gene: TRBV6-1; j_gene: TRBJ1-1; CDR3aa: CASSPPGQLNTEAFF; CDR3nt: TGTGCCAGCAGTCCTCCGGGACAGCTGAACACTGAAGCTTTCTTT
abundance: once; d_gene: NA; v_gene: TRBV29-1; j_gene: TRBJ2-2; CDR3aa: CSVVPSDGELFF; CDR3nt: TGCAGCGTTGTCCCCTCTGACGGGGAGCTGTTTTTT
abundance: NA; d_gene: NA; v_gene: TRBV29-1; j_gene: TRBJ1-4; CDR3aa: CSVQGFNEKLFF; CDR3nt: TGCAGCGTTCAGGGGTTCAATGAAAAACTGTTTTTT
abundance: NA; d_gene: NA; v_gene: TRBV29-1; j_gene: TRBJ2-1; CDR3aa: CSVEESQNNEQFF; CDR3nt: TGCAGCGTTGAAGAATCACAGAACAATGAGCAGTTCTTC
abundance: once; d_gene: NA; v_gene: TRBV12-3/TRBV12-4; j_gene: TRBJ2-5; CDR3aa: CASSSPQGQETQYF; CDR3nt: TGTGCCAGCAGTTCCCCTCAGGGTCAAGAGACCCAGTACTTC
abundance: NA; d_gene: TRBD1; v_gene: TRBV29-1; j_gene: TRBJ2-1; CDR3aa: CSVAGQGASDEQFF; CDR3nt: TGCAGCGTTGCCGGACAGGGGGCTTCCGATGAGCAGTTCTTC
abundance: NA; d_gene: TRBD2; v_gene: TRBV27; j_gene: TRBJ2-2; CDR3aa: CASSAPPGRAASANTGELFF; CDR3nt: TGTGCCAGCAGCGCCCCCCCGGGGAGGGCCGCTTCCGCGAACACCGGGGAGCTGTTTTTT
abundance: NA; d_gene: TRBD2; v_gene: TRBV10-3; j_gene: TRBJ2-5; CDR3aa: CAISPLGGTSPIETQYF; CDR3nt: TGTGCCATCAGTCCCCTGGGAGGGACTAGCCCGATCGAGACCCAGTACTTC
abundance: NA; d_gene: NA; v_gene: TRBV7-6; j_gene: TRBJ2-2; CDR3aa: CASSRSTGSLQLFF; CDR3nt: TGTGCCAGCAGCAGATCGACAGGCTCCCTTCAGCTGTTTTTT
abundance: NA; d_gene: NA; v_gene: TRBV20-1; j_gene: TRBJ2-3; CDR3aa: CSASPGLSTDTQYF; CDR3nt: TGCAGTGCTAGTCCGGGACTTAGCACAGATACGCAGTATTTT
abundance: NA; d_gene: NA; v_gene: TRBV12-3/TRBV12-4; j_gene: TRBJ1-5; CDR3aa: CASPGDWNSNQPQHF; CDR3nt: TGTGCCAGCCCAGGGGATTGGAATAGCAATCAGCCCCAGCATTTT
abundance: NA; d_gene: TRBD1; v_gene: TRBV5-6; j_gene: TRBJ2-1; CDR3aa: CASSPDPRTGSSYNEQFF; CDR3nt: TGTGCCAGCAGCCCGGACCCGCGGACAGGTAGCTCCTACAATGAGCAGTTCTTC
abundance: NA; d_gene: NA; v_gene: TRBV5-1; j_gene: TRBJ1-2; CDR3aa: CASTGVTSGYTF; CDR3nt: TGCGCCAGCACGGGGGTGACCAGTGGCTACACCTTC